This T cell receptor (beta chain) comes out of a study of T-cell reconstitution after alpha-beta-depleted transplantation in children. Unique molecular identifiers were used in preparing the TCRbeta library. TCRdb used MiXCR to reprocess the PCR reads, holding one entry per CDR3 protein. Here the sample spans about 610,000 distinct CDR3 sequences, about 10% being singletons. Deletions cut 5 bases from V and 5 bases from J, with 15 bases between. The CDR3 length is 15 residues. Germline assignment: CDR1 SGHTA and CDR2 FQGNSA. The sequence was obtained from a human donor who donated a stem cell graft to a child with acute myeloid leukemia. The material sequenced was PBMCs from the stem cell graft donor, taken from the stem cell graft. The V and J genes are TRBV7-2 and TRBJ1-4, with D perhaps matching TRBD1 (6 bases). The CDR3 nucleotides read TGTGCCAGCAGCATTACAGGGAACGTAAATGAAAAACTGTTTTTT. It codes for CASSITGNVNEKLFF.